The sample holds one count of the clone carrying this T cell receptor beta chain. Its antigen is not known. Tens of thousands of T cell genomes (approximately 0.2 ug DNA) went into each sorted-subset replicate. Using immunoSEQ multiplex PCR, the repertoire was profiled, and TCRdb retains in-frame clones only, with some absent. This table holds approximately 980,000 clones, 60% to 85% found once. The CDR3 has 16 amino acids. Germline-derived CDR1 and CDR2 are KGHSH and LQKENI. V was cut by 3 bases and J by 0 bases, with 11 bases left in between. This record belongs to a study of shared clonotypes between healthy human individuals. Study findings and constraints: The study generally estimated greater richness for naive than memory subsets. Compared with clonotypes that all four donors shared, non-shared clonotypes had lower generation probabilities.

This rearrangement joins TRBV18 to TRBJ1-4; D may be TRBD1 (6 bases). What was sequenced was memory CD4+ T cells sorted from blood. Subset defined: CD45RA-negative fraction. This TCR came from a man in his late teens or twenties in good health. Here the CDR3 DNA reads TGTGCCAGCTCACCGACAGGACTTGCAACTAATGAAAAACTGTTTTTT. Protein product: CASSPTGLATNEKLFF.